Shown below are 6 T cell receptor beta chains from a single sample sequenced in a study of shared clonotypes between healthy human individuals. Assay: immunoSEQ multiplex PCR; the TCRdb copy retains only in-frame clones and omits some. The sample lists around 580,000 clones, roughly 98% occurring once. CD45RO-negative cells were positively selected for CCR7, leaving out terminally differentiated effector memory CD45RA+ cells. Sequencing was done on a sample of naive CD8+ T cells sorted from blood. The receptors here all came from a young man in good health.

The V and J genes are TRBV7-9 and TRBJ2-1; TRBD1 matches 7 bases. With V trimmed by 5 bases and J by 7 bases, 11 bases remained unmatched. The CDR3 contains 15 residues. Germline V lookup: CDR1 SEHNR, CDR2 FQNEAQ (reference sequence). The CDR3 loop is CASSNPGGSLNEQFF. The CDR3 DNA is TGTGCCAGCAGCAATCCAGGGGGATCTTTGAATGAGCAGTTCTTC.

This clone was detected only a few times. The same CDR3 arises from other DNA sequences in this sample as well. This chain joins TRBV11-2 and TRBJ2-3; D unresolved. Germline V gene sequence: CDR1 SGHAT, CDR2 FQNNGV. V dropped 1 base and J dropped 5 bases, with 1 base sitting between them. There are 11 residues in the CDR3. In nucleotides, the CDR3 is TGTGCCAGCAGCTTAGGAGATACGCAGTATTTT. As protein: CASSLGDTQYF.

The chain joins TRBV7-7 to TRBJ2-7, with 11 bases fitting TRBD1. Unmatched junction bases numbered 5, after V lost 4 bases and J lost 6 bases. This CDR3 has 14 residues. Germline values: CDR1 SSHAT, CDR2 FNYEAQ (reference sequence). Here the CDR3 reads CASSSDRGQGEQYF. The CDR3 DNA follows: TGTGCCAGCAGCTCGGACAGGGGGCAGGGCGAGCAGTACTTC.

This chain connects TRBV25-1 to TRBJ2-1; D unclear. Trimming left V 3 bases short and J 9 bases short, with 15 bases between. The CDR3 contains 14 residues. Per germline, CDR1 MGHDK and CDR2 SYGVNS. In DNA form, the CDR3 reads TGTGCCAGCAGTGACCCCGGTGATACCGGTGAGCAGTTCTTC. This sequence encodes CASSDPGDTGEQFF.

The DNA for the CDR3 is TGTGCCAGCAGTTTAATTCGGCAGGGTAACAACGAGCAGTACTTC. It encodes CASSLIRQGNNEQYF. J is TRBJ2-7 and V is TRBV27; D is possibly TRBD1 (5 bases). This CDR3 region has 15 residues. V shed 2 bases and J shed 5 bases, with 16 bases lying between them. CDR1 MNHEY and CDR2 SMNVEV come from the germline V gene (reference sequence).

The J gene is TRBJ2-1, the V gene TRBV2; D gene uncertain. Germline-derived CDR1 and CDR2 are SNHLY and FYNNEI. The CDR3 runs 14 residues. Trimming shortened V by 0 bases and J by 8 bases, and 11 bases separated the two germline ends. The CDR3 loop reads CASSEAIDFHEQFF. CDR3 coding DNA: TGTGCCAGCAGTGAAGCCATAGATTTCCATGAGCAGTTCTTC.